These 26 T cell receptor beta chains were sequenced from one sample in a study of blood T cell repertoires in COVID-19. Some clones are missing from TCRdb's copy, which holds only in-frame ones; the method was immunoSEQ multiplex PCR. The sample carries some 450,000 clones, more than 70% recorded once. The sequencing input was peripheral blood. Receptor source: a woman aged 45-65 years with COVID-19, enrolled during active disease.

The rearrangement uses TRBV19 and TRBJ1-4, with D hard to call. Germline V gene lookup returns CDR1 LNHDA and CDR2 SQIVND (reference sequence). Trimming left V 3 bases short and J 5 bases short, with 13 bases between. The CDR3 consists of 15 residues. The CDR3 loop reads CASSIERAVNEKLFF. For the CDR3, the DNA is TGTGCCAGTAGTATTGAGCGGGCCGTAAATGAAAAACTGTTTTTT.

The CDR3 protein is CAWSVQGVGDKQYF. DNA of the CDR3: TGTGCCTGGAGTGTACAGGGGGTAGGGGATAAGCAGTACTTC. The chain joins TRBV30 to TRBJ2-7; 8 bases fit TRBD1. The V and J ends lost 0 bases and 8 bases, in that order; junction bases with no gene match: 9. There are 14 residues in the CDR3. Germline assignment: CDR1 GTSNPN and CDR2 SVGIG (reference sequence).

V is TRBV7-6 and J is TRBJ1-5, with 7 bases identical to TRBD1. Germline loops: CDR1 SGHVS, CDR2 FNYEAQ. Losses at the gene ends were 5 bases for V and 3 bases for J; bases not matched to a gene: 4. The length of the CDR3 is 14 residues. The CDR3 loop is CASSPGTVNQPQHF. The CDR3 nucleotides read TGTGCCAGCAGCCCCGGGACAGTCAATCAGCCCCAGCATTTT.

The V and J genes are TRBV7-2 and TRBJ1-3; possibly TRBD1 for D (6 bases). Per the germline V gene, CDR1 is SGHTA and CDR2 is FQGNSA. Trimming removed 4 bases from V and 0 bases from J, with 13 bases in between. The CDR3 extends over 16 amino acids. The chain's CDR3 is CASSWLQGNSGNTIYF. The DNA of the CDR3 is TGTGCCAGCAGCTGGCTACAGGGAAACTCTGGAAACACCATATATTTT.

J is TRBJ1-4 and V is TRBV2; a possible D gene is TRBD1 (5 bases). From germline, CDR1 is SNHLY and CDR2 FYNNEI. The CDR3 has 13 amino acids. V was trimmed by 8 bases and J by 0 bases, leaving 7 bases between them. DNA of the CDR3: TGTGCCAGCCACAGGACAACTAATGAAAAACTGTTTTTT. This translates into CASHRTTNEKLFF.

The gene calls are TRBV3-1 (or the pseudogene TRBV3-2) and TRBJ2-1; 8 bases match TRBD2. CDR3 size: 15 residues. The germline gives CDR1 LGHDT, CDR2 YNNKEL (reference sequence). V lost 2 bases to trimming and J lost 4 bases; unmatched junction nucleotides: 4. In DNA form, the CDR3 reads TGTGCCAGCAGCCAACTGAGCGGGGGATACAATGAGCAGTTCTTC. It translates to CASSQLSGGYNEQFF.

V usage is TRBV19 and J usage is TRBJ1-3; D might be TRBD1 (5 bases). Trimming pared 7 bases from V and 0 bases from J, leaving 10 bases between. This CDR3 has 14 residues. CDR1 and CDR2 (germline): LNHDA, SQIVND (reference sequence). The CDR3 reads CASTHRFSGNTIYF. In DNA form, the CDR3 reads TGTGCCAGTACCCACAGGTTCTCTGGAAACACCATATATTTT.

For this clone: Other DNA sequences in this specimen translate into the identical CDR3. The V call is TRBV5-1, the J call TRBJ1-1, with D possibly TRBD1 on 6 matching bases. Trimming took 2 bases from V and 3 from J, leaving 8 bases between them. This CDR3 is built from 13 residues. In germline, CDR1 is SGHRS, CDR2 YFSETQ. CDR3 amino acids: CASSLGGDTEAFF. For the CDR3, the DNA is TGCGCCAGCAGCTTAGGGGGAGACACTGAAGCTTTCTTT.

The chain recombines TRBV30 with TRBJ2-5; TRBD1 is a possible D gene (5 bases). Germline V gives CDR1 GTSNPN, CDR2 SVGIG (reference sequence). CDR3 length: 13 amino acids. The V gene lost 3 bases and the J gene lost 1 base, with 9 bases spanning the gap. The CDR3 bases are TGTGCCTGGAGCAGACAGATCCAAGAGACCCAGTACTTC. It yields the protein CAWSRQIQETQYF. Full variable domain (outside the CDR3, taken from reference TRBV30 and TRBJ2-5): SQTIHQWPATLVQPVGSPLSLECTVEGTSNPNLYWYRQAAGRGLQLLFYSVGIGQISSEVPQNLSASRPQDRQFILSSKKLLLSDSGFYLCAWSRQIQETQYFGPGTRLLVL.

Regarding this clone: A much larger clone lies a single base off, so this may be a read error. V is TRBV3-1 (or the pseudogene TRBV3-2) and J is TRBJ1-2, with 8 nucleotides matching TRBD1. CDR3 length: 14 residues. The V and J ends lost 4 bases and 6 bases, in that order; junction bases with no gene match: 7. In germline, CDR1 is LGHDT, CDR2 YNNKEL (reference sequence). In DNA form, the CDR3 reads TGTGCCAGCAGCCCTCGGACAGGGTGGGATGGCTACACCTTC. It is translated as CASSPRTGWDGYTF.

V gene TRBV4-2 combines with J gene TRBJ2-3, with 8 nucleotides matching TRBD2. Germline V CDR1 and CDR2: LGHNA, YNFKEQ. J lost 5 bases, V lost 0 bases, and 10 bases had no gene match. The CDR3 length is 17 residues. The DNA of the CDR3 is TGTGCCAGCAGCCAAGATAGTCGGGGGGGCTTAGGAGATACGCAGTATTTT. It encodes CASSQDSRGGLGDTQYF.

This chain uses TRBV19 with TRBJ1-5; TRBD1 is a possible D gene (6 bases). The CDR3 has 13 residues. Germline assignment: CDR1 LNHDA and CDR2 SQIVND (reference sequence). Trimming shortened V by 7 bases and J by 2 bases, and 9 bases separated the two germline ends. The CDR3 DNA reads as TGTGCCAGTAACAGGGTCGGCAATCAGCCCCAGCATTTT. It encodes CASNRVGNQPQHF.

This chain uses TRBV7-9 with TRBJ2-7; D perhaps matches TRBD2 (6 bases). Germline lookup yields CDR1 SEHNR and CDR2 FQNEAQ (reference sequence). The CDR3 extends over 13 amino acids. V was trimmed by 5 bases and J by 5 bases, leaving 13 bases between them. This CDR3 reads CASSPLRGNEQYF. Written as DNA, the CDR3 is TGTGCCAGCAGCCCCCTCCGGGGGAACGAGCAGTACTTC.

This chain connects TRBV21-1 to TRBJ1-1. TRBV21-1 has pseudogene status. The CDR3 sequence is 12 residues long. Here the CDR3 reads CASSPRGSEAFF. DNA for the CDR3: TGTGCCAGCAGCCCTCGAGGGTCTGAAGCTTTCTTT.

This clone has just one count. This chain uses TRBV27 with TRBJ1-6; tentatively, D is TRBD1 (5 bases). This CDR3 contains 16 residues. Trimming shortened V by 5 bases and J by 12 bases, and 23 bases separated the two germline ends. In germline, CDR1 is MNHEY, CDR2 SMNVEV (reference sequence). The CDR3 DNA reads TGTGCCAGCAGTCCCACCCCGAGGGGAGGGGTGGAACCCCTCCACTTT. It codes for CASSPTPRGGVEPLHF.

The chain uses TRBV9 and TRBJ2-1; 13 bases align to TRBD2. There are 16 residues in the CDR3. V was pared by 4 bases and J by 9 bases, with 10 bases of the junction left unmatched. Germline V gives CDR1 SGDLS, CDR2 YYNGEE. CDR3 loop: CASSLTPGLAGSEQFF. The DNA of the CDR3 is TGTGCCAGCAGCCTAACTCCGGGACTAGCGGGGAGTGAGCAGTTCTTC.

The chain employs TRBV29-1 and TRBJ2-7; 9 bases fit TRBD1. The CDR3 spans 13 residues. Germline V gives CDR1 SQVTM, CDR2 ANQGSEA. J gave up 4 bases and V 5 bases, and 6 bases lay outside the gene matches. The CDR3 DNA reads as TGCAGCGTTTTGGACAGGGGTAAATACGAGCAGTACTTC. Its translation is CSVLDRGKYEQYF.

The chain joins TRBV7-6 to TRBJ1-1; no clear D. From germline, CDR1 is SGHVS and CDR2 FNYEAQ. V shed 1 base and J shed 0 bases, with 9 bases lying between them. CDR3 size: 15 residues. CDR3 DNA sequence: TGTGCCAGCAGCTTAGTTGAGGCATTGAACACTGAAGCTTTCTTT. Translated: CASSLVEALNTEAFF.

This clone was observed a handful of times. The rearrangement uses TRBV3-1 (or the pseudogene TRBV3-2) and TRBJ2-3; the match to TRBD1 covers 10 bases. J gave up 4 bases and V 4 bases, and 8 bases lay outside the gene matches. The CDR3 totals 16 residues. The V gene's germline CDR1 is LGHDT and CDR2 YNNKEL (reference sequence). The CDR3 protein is CASSRYGTGESDTQYF. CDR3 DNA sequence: TGTGCCAGCAGCCGATATGGGACAGGGGAGTCAGATACGCAGTATTTT.

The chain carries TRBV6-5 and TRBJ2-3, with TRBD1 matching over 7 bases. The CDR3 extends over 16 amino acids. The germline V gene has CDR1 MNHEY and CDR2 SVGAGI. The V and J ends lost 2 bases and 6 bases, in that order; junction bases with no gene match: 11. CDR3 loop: CASSYHPRGLGDTQYF. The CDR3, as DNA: TGTGCCAGCAGTTACCACCCTAGGGGGCTAGGGGATACGCAGTATTTT.

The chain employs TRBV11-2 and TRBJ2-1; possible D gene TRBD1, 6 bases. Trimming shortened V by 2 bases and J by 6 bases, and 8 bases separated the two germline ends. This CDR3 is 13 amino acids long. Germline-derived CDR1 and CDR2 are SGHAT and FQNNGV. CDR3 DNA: TGTGCCAGCAGCTTACCACAGGGCAATGAGCAGTTCTTC. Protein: CASSLPQGNEQFF.

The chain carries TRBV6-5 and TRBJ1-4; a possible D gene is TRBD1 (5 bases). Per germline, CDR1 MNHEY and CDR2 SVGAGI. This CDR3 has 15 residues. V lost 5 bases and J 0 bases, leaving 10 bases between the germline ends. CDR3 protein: CASSTDSATNEKLFF. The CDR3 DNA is TGTGCCAGCAGTACCGACAGTGCAACTAATGAAAAACTGTTTTTT.

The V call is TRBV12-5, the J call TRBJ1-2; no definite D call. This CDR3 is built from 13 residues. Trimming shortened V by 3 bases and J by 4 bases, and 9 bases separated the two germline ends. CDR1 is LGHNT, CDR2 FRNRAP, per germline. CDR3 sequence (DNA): TGTGCTAGTGGTTTAGCTCTTTCCTATGGCTACACCTTC. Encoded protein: CASGLALSYGYTF.

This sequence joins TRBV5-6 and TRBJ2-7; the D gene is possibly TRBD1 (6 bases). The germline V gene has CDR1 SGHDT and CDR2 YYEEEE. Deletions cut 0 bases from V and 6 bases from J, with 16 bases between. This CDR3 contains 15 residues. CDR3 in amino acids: CASSLADRKMGEQYF. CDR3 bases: TGTGCCAGCAGCTTGGCTGACAGGAAAATGGGCGAGCAGTACTTC.

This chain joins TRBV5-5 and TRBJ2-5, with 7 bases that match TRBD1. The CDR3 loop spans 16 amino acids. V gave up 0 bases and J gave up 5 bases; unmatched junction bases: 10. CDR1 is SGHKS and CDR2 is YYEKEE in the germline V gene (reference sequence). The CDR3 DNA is TGTGCCAGCAGCTTGGTGGGGACAGACTATTGGGAGACCCAGTACTTC. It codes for CASSLVGTDYWETQYF.

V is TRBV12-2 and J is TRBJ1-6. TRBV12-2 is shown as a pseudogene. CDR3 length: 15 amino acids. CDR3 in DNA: TGTGCAAGTCGCCCCCCGCGAGGGAATAATTCACCCCTCCACTTT. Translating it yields CASRPPRGNNSPLHF.